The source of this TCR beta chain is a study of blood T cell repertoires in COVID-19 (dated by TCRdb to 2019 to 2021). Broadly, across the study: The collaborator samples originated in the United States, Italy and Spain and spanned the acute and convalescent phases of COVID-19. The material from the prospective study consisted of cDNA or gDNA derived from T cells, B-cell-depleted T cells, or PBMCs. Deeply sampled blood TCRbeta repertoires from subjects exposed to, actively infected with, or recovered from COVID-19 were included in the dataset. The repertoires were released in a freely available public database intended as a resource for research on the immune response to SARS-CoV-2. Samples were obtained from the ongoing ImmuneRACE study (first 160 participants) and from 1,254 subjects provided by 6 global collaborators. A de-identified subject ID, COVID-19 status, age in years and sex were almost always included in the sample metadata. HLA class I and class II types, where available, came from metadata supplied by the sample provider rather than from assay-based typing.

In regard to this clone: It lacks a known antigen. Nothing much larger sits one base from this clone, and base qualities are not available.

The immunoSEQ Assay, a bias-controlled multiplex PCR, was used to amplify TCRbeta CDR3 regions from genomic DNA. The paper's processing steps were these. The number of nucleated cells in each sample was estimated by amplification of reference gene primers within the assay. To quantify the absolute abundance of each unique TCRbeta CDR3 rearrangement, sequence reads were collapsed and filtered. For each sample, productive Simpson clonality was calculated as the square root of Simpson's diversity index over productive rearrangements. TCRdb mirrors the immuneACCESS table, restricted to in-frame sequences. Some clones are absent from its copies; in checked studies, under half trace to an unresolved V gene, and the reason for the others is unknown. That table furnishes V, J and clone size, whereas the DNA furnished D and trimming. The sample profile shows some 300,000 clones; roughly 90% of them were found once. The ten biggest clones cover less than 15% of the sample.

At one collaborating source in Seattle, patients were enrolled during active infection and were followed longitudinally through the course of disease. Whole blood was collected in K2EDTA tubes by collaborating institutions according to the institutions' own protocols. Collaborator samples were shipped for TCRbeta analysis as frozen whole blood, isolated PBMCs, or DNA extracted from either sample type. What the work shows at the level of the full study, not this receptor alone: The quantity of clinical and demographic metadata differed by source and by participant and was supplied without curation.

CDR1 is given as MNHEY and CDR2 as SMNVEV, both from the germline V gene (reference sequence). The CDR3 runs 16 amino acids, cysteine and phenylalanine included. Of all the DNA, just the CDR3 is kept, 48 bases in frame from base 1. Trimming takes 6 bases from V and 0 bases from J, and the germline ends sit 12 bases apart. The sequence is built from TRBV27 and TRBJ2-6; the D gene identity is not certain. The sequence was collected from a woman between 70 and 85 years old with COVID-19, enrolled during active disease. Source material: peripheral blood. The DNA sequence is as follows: TGTGCCAGCAGGCCTGGCTTCCCCTCTGGGGCCAACGTCCTGACTTTC. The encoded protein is CASRPGFPSGANVLTF. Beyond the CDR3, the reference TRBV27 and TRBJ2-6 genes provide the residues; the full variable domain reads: EAQVTQNPRYLITVTGKKLTVTCSQNMNHEYMSWYRQDPGLGLRQIYYSMNVEVTDKGDVPEGYKVSRKEKRNFPLILESPSPNQTSLYFCASRPGFPSGANVLTFGAGSRLTVL.